These 4 T cell receptor beta chains were all obtained from the same sample, sequenced in a study of T-cell memory formation after mild COVID-19. TCRdb fed the 5' RACE reads into MiXCR, producing one record per CDR3 protein. The repertoire holds around 250,000 distinct CDR3 sequences, about 16% seen once, with roughly 25% in the top ten. The sample comprised PBMCs or a T cell subset sorted from them (not recorded which). The receptor source for this set is a man younger than 35 who had mild COVID-19 (a few samples of this study predate the infection). Cell type and time point are not known.

This clonotype has a count of ten or more. The rearrangement uses TRBV7-2 and TRBJ1-4, with D possibly matching TRBD1 (5 bases). This CDR3 contains 13 residues. Trimming left V 4 bases short and J 8 bases short, with 11 bases between. Germline CDR1 SGHTA, CDR2 FQGNSA. The CDR3 bases are TGTGCCAGCAGCTCCCAGGGAGGGGAAAAACTGTTTTTT. Translating gives CASSSQGGEKLFF.

This clonotype showed up many times. The chain joins TRBV19 to TRBJ2-1; TRBD1 is a possible D gene (6 bases). The V and J ends lost 2 bases and 3 bases respectively, with 17 bases between them. The CDR3 length is 17 residues. CDR1 and CDR2 (germline): LNHDA, SQIVND (reference sequence). Here the CDR3 DNA reads TGTGCCAGTAGTATAAAGCCCCTCTTACAGGGCTACAATGAGCAGTTCTTC. Translation gives CASSIKPLLQGYNEQFF.

The CDR3 DNA follows: TGCAGCGTTGAAGAAGTAGCGGGGGACGTGACCCAGTACTTC. Its translation: CSVEEVAGDVTQYF. This chain links TRBV29-1 with TRBJ2-5; 9 bases agree with TRBD2. J gave up 7 bases and V 0 bases, and 6 bases lay outside the gene matches. This CDR3 contains 14 residues. Per the germline V gene, CDR1 is SQVTM and CDR2 is ANQGSEA.

This clonotype was detected ten times or more. At one end, the junction sequence differs from germline, possibly due to a read error. This sequence joins TRBV5-1 and TRBJ1-5; no definite D call. The CDR3 runs to 15 residues. From germline, CDR1 is SGHRS and CDR2 YFSETQ. This CDR3 reads CASMTDCLGNLPQHF. As DNA, the CDR3 is TGCGCCAGCATGACGGACTGCCTAGGGAATCTGCCCCAGCATTTT.